This is a list of T cell receptor beta chains from one sample in a study of blood T cell repertoires in COVID-19. Clones were sequenced by immunoSEQ multiplex PCR, and TCRdb holds only the in-frame ones, with some missing. The sample consists of around 54,000 clones, about 90% of them appearing once. Sequencing was carried out using peripheral blood. The receptors here all came from a human donor in a cohort sampled during active COVID-19. The CDR3 runs from the conserved cysteine through the conserved F or W. D genes are given only for firm matches. Size is stated for part of the rows, as once, few or many counts, or as a class when the clone is expanded.

TRBV10-3	TRBJ1-6	once	-	CAISESMATSGSPLHF	TGTGCCATCAGTGAGTCGATGGCCACAAGCGGATCACCCCTCCACTTT
TRBV4-1	TRBJ2-5	-	TRBD1	CASSPQSQDRMTQYF	TGCGCCAGCAGTCCTCAAAGTCAGGACAGGATGACCCAGTACTTC
TRBV5-1	TRBJ2-3	-	-	CASSTPTGYPQYF	TGCGCCAGCAGCACCCCGACTGGGTACCCGCAGTATTTT
TRBV9	TRBJ2-7	-	TRBD2	CASSVVGEGEQYF	TGTGCCAGCAGCGTAGTCGGGGAGGGTGAGCAGTACTTC
TRBV5-6	TRBJ2-2	-	TRBD1	CASRRRDSPHGELFF	TGTGCCAGCAGGCGCCGGGACAGCCCCCACGGGGAGCTGTTTTTT
TRBV5-1	TRBJ2-7	-	-	CASRAVAYEQYF	TGCGCCAGCAGGGCGGTTGCCTACGAGCAGTACTTC
TRBV5-1	TRBJ2-3	-	-	CASSLAGTGVADTQYF	TGCGCCAGCAGCTTGGCCGGGACGGGGGTTGCAGATACGCAGTATTTT
TRBV7-6	TRBJ2-2	-	TRBD2	CASSKGLAGKNTGELFF	TGTGCCAGCAGCAAGGGACTAGCGGGAAAGAACACCGGGGAGCTGTTTTTT
TRBV6-6	TRBJ2-3	-	-	CASSEGTDTQYF	TGTGCCAGCAGTGAGGGCACAGATACGCAGTATTTT
TRBV28	TRBJ2-3	once	-	CASSFAGAITDTQYF	TGTGCCAGCAGTTTTGCGGGGGCAATCACAGATACGCAGTATTTT
TRBV9	TRBJ2-1	once	-	CASSYGHGLYNEQFF	TGTGCCAGCAGCTACGGACATGGTCTATACAATGAGCAGTTCTTC
TRBV2	TRBJ2-1	-	TRBD1	CASSQTGGLYNEQFF	TGTGCCAGCAGTCAGACAGGGGGCCTCTACAATGAGCAGTTCTTC
TRBV9	TRBJ2-5	-	TRBD1	CASSATGVETQYF	TGTGCCAGCAGCGCCACAGGGGTGGAGACCCAGTACTTC
TRBV2	TRBJ2-6	-	-	CASSEYAAGANVLTF	TGTGCCAGCAGTGAATATGCGGCTGGGGCCAACGTCCTGACTTTC
TRBV19	TRBJ1-6	-	-	CASSPDSESSYNSPLHF	TGTGCCAGTAGTCCGGACAGTGAGAGCTCCTATAATTCACCCCTCCACTTT
TRBV6-2/TRBV6-3	TRBJ2-2	-	TRBD1	CASSHPPGQGQDTGELFF	TGTGCCAGCAGCCACCCTCCGGGACAGGGACAGGACACCGGGGAGCTGTTTTTT
TRBV2	TRBJ1-4	-	-	CASSERTRSGEKLFF	TGTGCCAGCAGTGAACGGACGAGGTCAGGGGAAAAACTGTTTTTT
TRBV6-1	TRBJ2-1	-	-	CASSELLSANNEQFF	TGTGCCAGCAGTGAGCTCCTGTCCGCTAACAATGAGCAGTTCTTC
TRBV18	TRBJ2-7	-	TRBD2	CASSRGSTGATYEQYF	TGTGCCAGCTCACGCGGGAGCACCGGGGCGACCTACGAGCAGTACTTC
TRBV29-1	TRBJ2-1	-	TRBD2	CSVTGTSDYNEQFF	TGCAGCGTTACCGGGACTAGCGACTACAATGAGCAGTTCTTC
TRBV20-1	TRBJ1-2	-	TRBD1	CSAGRGLGYTF	TGCAGTGCTGGCAGGGGGCTCGGCTACACCTTC
TRBV6-5	TRBJ2-5	-	TRBD2	CASNTGGQETQYF	TGTGCCTCGAACACCGGGGGGCAAGAGACCCAGTACTTC
TRBV6-2/TRBV6-3	TRBJ2-5	-	-	CASSYSEETQYF	TGTGCCAGCAGTTACTCCGAAGAGACCCAGTACTTC
TRBV7-2	TRBJ2-5	-	-	CASSPSLLASRRKETQYF	TGTGCCAGCAGCCCCAGCCTTTTGGCTAGCAGGAGGAAAGAGACCCAGTACTTC
TRBV10-3	TRBJ1-5	-	-	CAISESADYSNQPQHF	TGTGCCATCAGTGAGTCGGCGGATTATAGCAATCAGCCCCAGCATTTT
TRBV3-1/TRBV3-2	TRBJ1-3	-	-	CASSQDRGAGNTIYF	TGTGCCAGCAGCCAAGATCGGGGGGCTGGAAACACCATATATTTT
TRBV6-1	TRBJ2-2	-	-	CASSEPGPGELFF	TGTGCCAGCAGTGAACCGGGTCCCGGGGAGCTGTTTTTT
TRBV28	TRBJ1-4	-	TRBD1	CASSMTGGWEKLFF	TGTGCCAGCAGTATGACAGGGGGCTGGGAAAAACTGTTTTTT
TRBV11-2	TRBJ2-2	-	-	CASSSRQTNTGELFF	TGTGCCAGCAGCTCCCGACAGACTAACACCGGGGAGCTGTTTTTT
TRBV19	TRBJ1-5	few	-	CASNRGNQAQHF	TGTGCCAGTAACCGGGGGAATCAGGCCCAGCATTTT
TRBV18	TRBJ1-1	-	-	CASSPLDSLNTEAFF	TGTGCCAGCTCACCACTGGACAGTTTGAACACTGAAGCTTTCTTT
TRBV20-1	TRBJ2-1	-	-	CSATDDEQFF	TGCAGTGCCACAGATGATGAGCAGTTCTTC
TRBV7-3	TRBJ1-6	medium-sized	TRBD1	CASSATGSRSPLHF	TGTGCCAGCAGCGCGACAGGGTCACGTTCACCCCTCCACTTT
TRBV5-8	TRBJ1-5	once	-	CASSLGQGFIGNQPQHF	TGTGCCAGCAGCTTGGGCCAGGGCTTTATAGGCAATCAGCCCCAGCATTTT
TRBV4-3	TRBJ1-2	-	-	CASSTQNREGGYTF	TGCGCCAGCAGCACGCAGAACAGGGAAGGTGGCTACACCTTC
TRBV7-6	TRBJ2-5	once	TRBD2	CASSLGSSGSWETQYF	TGTGCCAGCAGCTTAGGGAGTAGCGGGAGTTGGGAGACCCAGTACTTC
TRBV19	TRBJ2-3	once	-	CASSGTGGGDTQYF	TGTGCCAGTAGTGGTACGGGGGGCGGAGATACGCAGTATTTT
TRBV9	TRBJ2-1	-	TRBD2	CASSVGLAGAINEQFF	TGTGCCAGCAGCGTAGGGCTAGCGGGAGCTATAAATGAGCAGTTCTTC
TRBV6-2/TRBV6-3	TRBJ1-1	once	-	CASSRTTLNTEAFF	TGTGCCAGCAGTCGGACAACCTTGAACACTGAAGCTTTCTTT
TRBV27	TRBJ2-5	-	-	CASSTNPWETQYF	TGTGCCAGCAGTACTAACCCGTGGGAGACCCAGTACTTC
TRBV5-6	TRBJ1-1	-	TRBD1	CASSTGQGPEAFF	TGTGCCAGCAGCACCGGACAGGGGCCTGAAGCTTTCTTT
TRBV15	TRBJ1-1	-	-	CATSREGRRGRAEAFF	TGTGCCACCAGCAGGGAGGGACGCCGGGGAAGGGCTGAAGCTTTCTTT
TRBV27	TRBJ1-1	-	-	CASSLRGGNTEAFF	TGTGCCAGCAGCCTCCGGGGGGGGAACACTGAAGCTTTCTTT
TRBV6-6	TRBJ2-3	-	-	CASSRGELVSQYF	TGTGCCAGCAGTCGAGGAGAACTAGTTTCGCAGTATTTT
TRBV7-9	TRBJ2-1	-	-	CASSLPLEWQFF	TGTGCCAGCAGCTTGCCACTAGAATGGCAGTTCTTC
TRBV6-2/TRBV6-3	TRBJ1-3	-	TRBD1	CASSFGQGANTIYF	TGTGCCAGCAGCTTCGGACAGGGGGCAAACACCATATATTTT